This entry is about one T cell receptor (beta chain). The junction does not match germline at one end; this may be a read error. The CDR3 extends over 14 amino acids. TCRdb redid the calling of the RACE reads with MiXCR, one entry per CDR3 protein. The sample includes under 85,000 distinct CDR3 sequences, over 9% of them seen just once. Indicated time point: patch test 2, 6 weeks after DPC sensitization. Documented treatment: therapeutic diphenylcyclopropenone sensitization with weekly scalp DPC. The sample comes from a study of human T cells and chemical hapten exposure. Study summary: Patients, a majority of them female, were diagnosed with alopecia areata, totalis or universalis.

This material consisted of whole blood, taken in connection with sensitization to the hapten diphenylcyclopropenone (DPC). This TCR derives from a woman in her forties or fifties with alopecia areata. Some clones in this sample may be carry-over from other donors' samples. The rearrangement uses TRBV12-3 or TRBV12-4 and TRBJ2-1; 14 nucleotides align to TRBD2. CDR3 nucleotides: TGTGCCAGCAGTCCTACAGGGACTAGCGGGGGCTCCCCCTTC. It translates to CASSPTGTSGGSPF.